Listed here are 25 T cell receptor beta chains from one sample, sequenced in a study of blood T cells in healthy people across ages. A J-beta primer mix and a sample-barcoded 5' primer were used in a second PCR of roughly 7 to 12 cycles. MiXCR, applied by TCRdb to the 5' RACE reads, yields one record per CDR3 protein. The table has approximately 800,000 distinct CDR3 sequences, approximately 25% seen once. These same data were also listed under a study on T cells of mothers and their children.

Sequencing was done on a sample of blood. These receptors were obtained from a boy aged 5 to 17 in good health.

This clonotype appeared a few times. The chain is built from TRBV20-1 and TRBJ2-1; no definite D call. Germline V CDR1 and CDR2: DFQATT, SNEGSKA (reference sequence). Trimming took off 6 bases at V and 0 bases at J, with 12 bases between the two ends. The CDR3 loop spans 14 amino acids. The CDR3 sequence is CSAKDPSSYNEQFF. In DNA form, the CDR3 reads TGCAGTGCCAAGGATCCAAGCTCCTACAATGAGCAGTTCTTC.

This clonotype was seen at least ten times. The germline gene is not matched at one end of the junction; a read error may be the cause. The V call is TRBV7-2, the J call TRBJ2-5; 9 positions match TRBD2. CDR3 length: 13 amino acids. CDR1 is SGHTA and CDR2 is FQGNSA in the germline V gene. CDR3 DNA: TGTGCCAGCAGCTTAGCGCTAGCGGGGTTGGGGGACTTC. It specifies CASSLALAGLGDF.

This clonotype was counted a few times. This CDR3 is CSARSYSNQPQHF. As DNA, the CDR3 is TGCAGTGCTCGGTCCTATAGCAATCAGCCCCAGCATTTT. The chain joins TRBV20-1 to TRBJ1-5; D not resolved. With 5 bases removed from V and 0 bases from J, the gap between germline ends came to 8 bases. Germline V gene sequence: CDR1 DFQATT, CDR2 SNEGSKA (reference sequence). This CDR3 is 13 amino acids long.

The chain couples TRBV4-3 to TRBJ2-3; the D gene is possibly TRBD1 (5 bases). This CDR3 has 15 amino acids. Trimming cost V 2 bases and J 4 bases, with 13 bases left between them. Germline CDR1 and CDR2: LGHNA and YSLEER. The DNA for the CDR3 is TGCGCCAGCAGCCAATTCCTAGGGGAAGCAGATACGCAGTATTTT. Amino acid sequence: CASSQFLGEADTQYF.

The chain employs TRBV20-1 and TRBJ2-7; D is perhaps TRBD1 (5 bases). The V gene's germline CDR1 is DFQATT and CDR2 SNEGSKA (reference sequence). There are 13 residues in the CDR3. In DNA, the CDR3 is TGCAGCGGTTCCTCGACAGCCAACTACGAGCAGTACTTC. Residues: CSGSSTANYEQYF.

CDR3 sequence (DNA): TGCGCCAGCAGCTTGGCCTTCGGCAGGGTTACAACTAATGAAAAACTGTTTTTT. As protein: CASSLAFGRVTTNEKLFF. This rearrangement joins TRBV5-1 to TRBJ1-4; possibly TRBD1 for D (5 bases). This CDR3 comprises 18 residues. Trimming left V 0 bases short and J 0 bases short, with 15 bases between. Germline V gene lookup returns CDR1 SGHRS and CDR2 YFSETQ.

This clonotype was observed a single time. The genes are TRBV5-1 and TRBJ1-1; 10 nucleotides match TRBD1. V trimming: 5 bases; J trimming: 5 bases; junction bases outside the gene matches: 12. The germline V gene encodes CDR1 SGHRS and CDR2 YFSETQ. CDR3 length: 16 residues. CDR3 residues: CASSFAPGQGMTEAFF. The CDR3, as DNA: TGCGCCAGCAGTTTCGCACCGGGACAGGGGATGACTGAAGCTTTCTTT.

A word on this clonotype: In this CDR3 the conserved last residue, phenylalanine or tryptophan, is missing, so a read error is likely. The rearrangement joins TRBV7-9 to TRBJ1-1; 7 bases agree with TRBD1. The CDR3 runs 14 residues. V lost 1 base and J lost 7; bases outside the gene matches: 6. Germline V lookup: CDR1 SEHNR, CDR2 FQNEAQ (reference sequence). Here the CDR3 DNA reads TGTGCCAGCAGCTTAGAACGACAGGGAATTGAAGCTTTCCTT. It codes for CASSLERQGIEAFL.

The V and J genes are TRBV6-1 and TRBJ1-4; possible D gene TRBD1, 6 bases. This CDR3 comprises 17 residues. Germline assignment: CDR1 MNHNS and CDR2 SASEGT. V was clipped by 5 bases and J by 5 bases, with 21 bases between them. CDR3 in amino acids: CASSQLIRRGANEKLFF. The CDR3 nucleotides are TGTGCCAGCAGTCAACTCATACGTCGGGGGGCAAATGAAAAACTGTTTTTT.

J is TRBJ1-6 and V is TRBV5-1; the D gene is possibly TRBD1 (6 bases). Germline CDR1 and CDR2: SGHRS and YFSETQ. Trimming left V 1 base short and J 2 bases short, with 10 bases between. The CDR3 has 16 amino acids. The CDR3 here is CASSLRGSTYNSPLHF. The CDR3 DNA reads TGCGCCAGCAGCTTGAGGGGGTCGACCTATAATTCACCCCTCCACTTT.

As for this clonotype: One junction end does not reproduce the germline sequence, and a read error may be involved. CDR3 sequence reads: CASSGGLAGEYNF. In DNA form, the CDR3 reads TGCGCCAGCAGCGGGGGACTAGCGGGAGAGTACAACTTC. The genes are TRBV5-1 and TRBJ2-7; TRBD2 agrees at 14 bases. The CDR3 contains 13 residues. Germline CDR1 SGHRS, CDR2 YFSETQ.

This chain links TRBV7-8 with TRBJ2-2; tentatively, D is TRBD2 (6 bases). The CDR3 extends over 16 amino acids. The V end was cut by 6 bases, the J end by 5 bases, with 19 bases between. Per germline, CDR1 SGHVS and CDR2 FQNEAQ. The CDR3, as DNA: TGTGCCAGCAGGATAGCCGCCGGGGGTCAAACCGGGGAGCTGTTTTTT. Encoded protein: CASRIAAGGQTGELFF.

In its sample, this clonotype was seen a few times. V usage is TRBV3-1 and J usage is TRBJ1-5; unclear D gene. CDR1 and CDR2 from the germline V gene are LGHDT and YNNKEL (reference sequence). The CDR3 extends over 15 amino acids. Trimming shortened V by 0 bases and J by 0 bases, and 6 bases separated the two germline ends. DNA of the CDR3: TGTGCCAGCAGCCAAGATACCGGTAGCAATCAGCCCCAGCATTTT. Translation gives CASSQDTGSNQPQHF.

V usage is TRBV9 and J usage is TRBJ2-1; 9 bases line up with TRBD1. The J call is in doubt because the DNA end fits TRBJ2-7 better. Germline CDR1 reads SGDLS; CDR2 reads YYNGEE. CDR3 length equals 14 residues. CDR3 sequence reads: CASSAGQGFYEQYF. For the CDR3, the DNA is TGTGCCAGCAGCGCGGGACAGGGTTTTTACGAGCAGTACTTC.

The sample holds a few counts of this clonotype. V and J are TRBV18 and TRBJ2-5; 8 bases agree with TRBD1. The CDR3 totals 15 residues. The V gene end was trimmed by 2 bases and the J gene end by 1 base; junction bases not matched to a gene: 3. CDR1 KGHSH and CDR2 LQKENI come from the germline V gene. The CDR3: CASSPRGQVQETQYF. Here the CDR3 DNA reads TGTGCCAGCTCACCAAGGGGACAGGTCCAAGAGACCCAGTACTTC.

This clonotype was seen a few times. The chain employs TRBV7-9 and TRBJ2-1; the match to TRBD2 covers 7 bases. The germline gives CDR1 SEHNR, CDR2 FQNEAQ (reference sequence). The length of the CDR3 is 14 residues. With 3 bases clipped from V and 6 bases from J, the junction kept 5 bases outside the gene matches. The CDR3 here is CASSLGGTGNEQFF. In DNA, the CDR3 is TGTGCCAGCAGCTTGGGGGGGACGGGCAATGAGCAGTTCTTC.

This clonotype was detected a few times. CDR3 in DNA: TGTGCCAGCAGTTACGGAGGGCATGGCTACACCTTC. Its translation: CASSYGGHGYTF. The chain has TRBV6-2 or TRBV6-3 and TRBJ1-2; D remains unclear. This CDR3 is built from 12 residues. Per the germline V gene, CDR1 is MNHEY and CDR2 is SVGEGT. Trimming took 2 bases from V and 6 from J, leaving 7 bases between them.

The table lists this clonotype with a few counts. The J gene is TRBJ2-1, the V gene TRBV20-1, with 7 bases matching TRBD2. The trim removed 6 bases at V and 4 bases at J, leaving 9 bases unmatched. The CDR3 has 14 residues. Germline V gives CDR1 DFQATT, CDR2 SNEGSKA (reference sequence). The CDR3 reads CSALAASRYNEQFF. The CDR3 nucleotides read TGCAGTGCCCTAGCGGCCAGCAGGTACAATGAGCAGTTCTTC.

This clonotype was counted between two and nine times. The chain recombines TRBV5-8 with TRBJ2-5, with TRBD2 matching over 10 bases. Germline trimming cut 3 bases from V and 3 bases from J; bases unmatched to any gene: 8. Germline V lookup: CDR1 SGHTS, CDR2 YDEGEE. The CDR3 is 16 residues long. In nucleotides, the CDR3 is TGTGCCAGCAGCTCCGGGACTAGCGCATCTGAAGAGACCCAGTACTTC. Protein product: CASSSGTSASEETQYF.

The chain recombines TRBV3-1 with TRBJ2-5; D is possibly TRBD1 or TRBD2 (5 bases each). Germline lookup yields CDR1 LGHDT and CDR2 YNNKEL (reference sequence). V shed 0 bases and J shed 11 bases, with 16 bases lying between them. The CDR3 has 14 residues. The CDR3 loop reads CASSQDGGQGEQYF. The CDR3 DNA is TGTGCCAGCAGCCAAGATGGTGGACAAGGGGAGCAGTACTTC.

CDR3 coding DNA: TGTGCCAGCAGCGACCCAACTAGCGGGGAAACCTCCTACGAGCAGTACTTC. Its protein is CASSDPTSGETSYEQYF. The chain has TRBV9 and TRBJ2-1; 10 bases are a match to TRBD2. The last part of the DNA fits TRBJ2-7 better; the J call may be wrong. This CDR3 contains 17 residues. Germline CDR1 SGDLS, CDR2 YYNGEE.

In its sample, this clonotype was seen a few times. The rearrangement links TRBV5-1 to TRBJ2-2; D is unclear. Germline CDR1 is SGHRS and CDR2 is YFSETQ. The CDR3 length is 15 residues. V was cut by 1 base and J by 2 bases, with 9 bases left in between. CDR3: CASSLIDHNTGELFF. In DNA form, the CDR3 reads TGCGCCAGCAGCTTGATCGACCACAACACCGGGGAGCTGTTTTTT.

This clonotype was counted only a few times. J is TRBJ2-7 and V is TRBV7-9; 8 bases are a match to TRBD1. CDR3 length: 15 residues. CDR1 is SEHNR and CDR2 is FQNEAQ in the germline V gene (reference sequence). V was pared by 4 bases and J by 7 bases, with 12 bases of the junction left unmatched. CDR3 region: CASSSGQGTSLEQYF. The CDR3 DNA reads TGTGCCAGCAGCTCCGGACAGGGCACCTCTCTGGAGCAGTACTTC.

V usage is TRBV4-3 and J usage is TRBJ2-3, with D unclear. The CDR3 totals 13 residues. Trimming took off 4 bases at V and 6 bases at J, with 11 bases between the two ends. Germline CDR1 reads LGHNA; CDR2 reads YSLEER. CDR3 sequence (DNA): TGCGCCAGCAGCCTGAACTTTTTGGATACGCAGTATTTT. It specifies CASSLNFLDTQYF.

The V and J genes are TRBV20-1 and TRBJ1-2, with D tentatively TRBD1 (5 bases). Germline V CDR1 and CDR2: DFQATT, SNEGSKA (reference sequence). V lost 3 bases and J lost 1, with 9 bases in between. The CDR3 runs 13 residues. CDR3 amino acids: CSASRGNNYGYTF. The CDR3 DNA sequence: TGCAGTGCTAGCCGGGGGAATAACTATGGCTACACCTTC.